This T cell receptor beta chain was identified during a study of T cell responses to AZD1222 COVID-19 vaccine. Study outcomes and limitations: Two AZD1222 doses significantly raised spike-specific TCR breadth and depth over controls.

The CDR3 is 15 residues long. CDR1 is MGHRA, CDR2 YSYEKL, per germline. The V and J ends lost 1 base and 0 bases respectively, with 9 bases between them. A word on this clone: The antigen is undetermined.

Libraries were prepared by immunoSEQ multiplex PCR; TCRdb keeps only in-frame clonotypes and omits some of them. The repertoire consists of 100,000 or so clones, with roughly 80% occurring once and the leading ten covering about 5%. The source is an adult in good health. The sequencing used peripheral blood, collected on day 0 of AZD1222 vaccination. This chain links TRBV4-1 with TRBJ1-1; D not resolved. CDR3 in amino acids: CASSQVNPVNTEAFF. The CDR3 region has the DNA TGCGCCAGCAGCCAAGTAAATCCGGTGAACACTGAAGCTTTCTTT.